The 10 T cell receptor beta chains reported below all come from one sample, sequenced in a study of blood T cell repertoires in COVID-19. Data came from immunoSEQ multiplex PCR; TCRdb stores just in-frame clones and leaves some out. The data show roughly 350,000 clones, 88% seen once. The specimen was peripheral blood. The receptors stem from a woman aged 70-85 years with COVID-19, enrolled during active disease.

There are a few counts of this clone. The rearrangement joins TRBV3-1 (or the pseudogene TRBV3-2) to TRBJ1-2, with TRBD1 matching over 10 bases. Germline lookup yields CDR1 LGHDT and CDR2 YNNKEL (reference sequence). CDR3 length: 13 amino acids. After removal of 1 base from V and 8 bases from J, the junction contained 1 base not matched to a gene. DNA for the CDR3: TGTGCCAGCAGCCAAGGGACAGGGGGAGGCTACACCTTC. It specifies CASSQGTGGGYTF.

The chain carries TRBV11-2 and TRBJ1-6; D gene unclear. The V gene's germline CDR1 is SGHAT and CDR2 FQNNGV. The CDR3 has 16 amino acids. The V gene lost 0 bases and the J gene lost 7 bases, with 13 bases spanning the gap. The CDR3 is CASSLDLGGTNSPLHF. As DNA, the CDR3 is TGTGCCAGCAGCTTAGATCTAGGCGGAACAAATTCACCCCTCCACTTT.

This chain links TRBV12-5 with TRBJ1-6; TRBD1 aligns across 11 bases. Losses at the gene ends were 6 bases for V and 9 bases for J; bases not matched to a gene: 4. The germline gives CDR1 LGHNT, CDR2 FRNRAP. The CDR3 covers 14 residues. CDR3 amino acids: CASGAGQGASPLHF. In DNA, the CDR3 is TGTGCTAGTGGGGCCGGACAGGGGGCTTCACCCCTCCACTTT.

The CDR3 nucleotides are TGTGCCACCAGCCCCTCCGGGACATTGTCCTACGAGCAGTACTTC. Amino acid sequence: CATSPSGTLSYEQYF. This chain connects TRBV24-1 to TRBJ2-7; the D gene is possibly TRBD1 (6 bases). Germline-derived CDR1 and CDR2 are KGHDR and SFDVKD. The CDR3 is 15 amino acids. The V gene lost 7 bases and the J gene lost 1 base, with 16 bases spanning the gap.

The V gene is TRBV13, the J gene TRBJ2-2; TRBD2 might be the D (5 bases). CDR1 and CDR2 (germline): PRHDT, FYEKMQ (reference sequence). The length of the CDR3 is 15 residues. With 5 bases removed from V and 3 bases from J, the gap between germline ends came to 13 bases. CDR3 DNA sequence: TGTGCCAGCAGCGCCTGGAAAGCGGACACCGGGGAGCTGTTTTTT. Its protein product is CASSAWKADTGELFF.

This clone was counted a single time. The chain joins TRBV28 to TRBJ1-2; 8 positions agree with TRBD1. The CDR3 runs to 18 residues. The germline CDR1 and CDR2 sequences are MDHEN and SYDVKM. J lost 4 bases, V lost 5 bases, and 18 bases had no gene match. DNA of the CDR3: TGTGCCAGCAGTCGCCAGTTGGGACAGGCCCACCCAGGCTATGGCTACACCTTC. Its translation is CASSRQLGQAHPGYGYTF.

The V call is TRBV4-1, the J call TRBJ1-4; no clear D gene. Trimming pared 4 bases from V and 4 bases from J, leaving 10 bases between. CDR1 and CDR2 from the germline V gene are MGHRA and YSYEKL. The length of the CDR3 is 14 residues. The CDR3 DNA reads as TGCGCCAGCAGCCTCGCTGCGAGTAATGAAAAACTGTTTTTT. Translation: CASSLAASNEKLFF.

The gene calls are TRBV5-1 and TRBJ2-7; 12 positions match TRBD2. Looked up from germline, CDR1 is SGHRS and CDR2 is YFSETQ. The CDR3 length is 15 residues. The junction had 7 bases not matched to a gene; V was cut back by 4 bases and J by 5 bases. The CDR3 DNA reads as TGCGCCAGCAGCCCGGCACTAGCGGGGGGAGACGAGCAGTACTTC. This sequence encodes CASSPALAGGDEQYF.

With respect to this clone: A read error is the likely source, as a far larger clone sits one nucleotide away. The chain links TRBV7-6 to TRBJ2-7; TRBD1 agrees at 9 bases. The germline gives CDR1 SGHVS, CDR2 FNYEAQ. There are 13 residues in the CDR3. The V gene end was trimmed by 5 bases and the J gene end by 3 bases; junction bases not matched to a gene: 2. The CDR3, as DNA: TGTGCCAGCAGCCCGACAGGGGGCTACGAGCAGTACTTC. The encoded protein is CASSPTGGYEQYF.

The chain employs TRBV4-1 and TRBJ2-1, with TRBD1 as a possible D gene (5 bases). V was cut by 5 bases and J by 7 bases, with 9 bases left in between. Germline V lookup: CDR1 MGHRA, CDR2 YSYEKL. The CDR3 length is 12 residues. The chain's CDR3 is CASSSQVNEQFF. The CDR3 DNA sequence: TGCGCCAGCAGCTCACAGGTAAATGAGCAGTTCTTC.